This note documents a single TCR beta chain sequence. Its target is not known. The junction departs from the called germline gene at one end, perhaps through a read error. This CDR3 has 13 amino acids. Germline CDR1 reads SGHVS; CDR2 reads FNYEAQ. The sample is drawn from a study of post-analysis software for immune sequencing data. Across the whole study: Patients had relapsing-remitting, secondary progressive or progressive-relapsing multiple sclerosis; some lacked subtype.

Broader study findings: TRBV segments more frequent in patients than in controls numbered about five and included TRBV5-6, TRBV5-1 and TRBV20-1. Samples from a shared batch, those prepared together, strongly co-clustered by F measure. Normalized Chao1 diversity was significantly lower in multiple sclerosis patients than in controls.

Carried by the TCR beta cDNA libraries were unique molecular identifiers. T cells numbering 1 to 10 million yielded cDNA molecules that totaled approximately 500,000. Each CDR3 protein is one row after TCRdb ran MiXCR on the PCR reads. The sample has fewer than 600,000 distinct CDR3 sequences, less than 45% seen once. This clonotype was obtained from a girl aged 10 to 17 with multiple sclerosis. The V call is TRBV7-6, the J call TRBJ2-1; 8 bases fit TRBD1. Sample: blood. For the CDR3, the DNA is TGTGCCTGCAGCTCCGACAGGGGTGGTGAGCAGTTCTTC. Translation gives CACSSDRGGEQFF. The full variable domain, in which reference TRBV7-6 and TRBJ2-1 provide the parts outside the CDR3, is GAGVSQSPRYKVTKRGQDVALRCDPISGHVSLYWYRQALGQGPEFLTYFNYEAQQDKSGLPNDRFSAERPEGSISTLTIQRTEQRDSAMYRCACSSDRGGEQFFGPGTRLTVL.